This TCR beta chain was retrieved from a study of T cell changes during pregnancy in multiple sclerosis. Clones were sequenced by immunoSEQ multiplex PCR, and TCRdb holds only the in-frame ones, with some missing. This table has approximately 33,000 clones, around 90% appearing once. J gave up 5 bases and V 10 bases, and 9 bases lay outside the gene matches. CDR1 and CDR2 (germline): MNHEY, SVGAGI. The CDR3 contains 14 residues. The V call is TRBV6-5, the J call TRBJ2-2, with 8 bases that match TRBD1. Sequencing was performed on CD4+ T cells from peripheral blood mononuclear cells, taken after pregnancy. This TCR came from a female donor with multiple sclerosis, enrolled in a pregnancy study. CDR3 in DNA: TGTGCCACCTCAGGGGGCGCGGGGACCGGGGAGCTGTTTTTT. The encoded protein is CATSGGAGTGELFF.